This entry lists 25 T cell receptor beta chains sequenced from one sample in a study of tumor-infiltrating lymphocytes in primary liver carcinoma. The investigators made TCR beta cDNA from about 510 ng total RNA, using a constant-region primer. Three-round nested multiplex PCR performed with slightly modified ARM-PCR produced the TCR beta libraries. PCR rounds one and two used TRBV1-TRBV30 forward primers with a C-beta reverse primer for around 9 cycles each. TCRdb ran MiXCR on the multiplex PCR reads and lists one entry per CDR3 protein. In the table there are around 88,000 distinct CDR3 sequences, roughly 70% of which are singletons. Total RNA and DNA came together from around 20-30 mg of bulk tissue without cell sorting. Material for sequencing was tumor-adjacent normal liver tissue. The receptors shown here come from a man between 35 and 55 years old with primary liver carcinoma and hepatitis B virus infection.

The chain has TRBV12-3 or TRBV12-4 and TRBJ2-5; the D is unclear. The CDR3 sequence is 15 residues long. CDR3 sequence reads: CASSPTDSFQETQYF. The CDR3 nucleotides read TGTGCTAGTAGCCCCACGGATAGTTTCCAAGAGACCCAGTACTTC.

The sample holds many counts of this clonotype. The rearrangement uses TRBV7-8 and TRBJ2-5; D is perhaps TRBD1 (6 bases). V was clipped by 2 bases and J by 3 bases, with 7 bases between them. This CDR3 is built from 13 residues. Germline V CDR1 and CDR2: SGHVS, FQNEAQ. The DNA for the CDR3 is TGTGCCAGCAGCTTAACAGGGAAAGAGACCCAGTACTTC. Amino acid sequence: CASSLTGKETQYF.

This clonotype was seen repeatedly, ten times or more. J is TRBJ2-7 and V is TRBV6-1, with 9 bases fitting TRBD1. This CDR3 is built from 15 residues. The V and J ends lost 5 bases and 6 bases, in that order; junction bases with no gene match: 11. Germline CDR1 and CDR2: MNHNS and SASEGT. CDR3 nucleotides: TGTGCCAGCAGTATAGTGGGGACAGGGTTCGGCGAGCAGTACTTC. Its protein is CASSIVGTGFGEQYF.

This clonotype was picked up many times. This chain joins TRBV12-3 or TRBV12-4 and TRBJ2-3; 12 bases line up with TRBD2. The CDR3 is made up of 14 amino acids. The J segment lost 4 bases and the V segment lost 8 bases, leaving 4 bases of the junction unmatched. CDR3 amino acids: CASGTSGRPDTQYF. The CDR3 DNA is TGTGCCAGCGGAACTAGCGGGAGGCCAGATACGCAGTATTTT.

Turning to this clonotype: Since a much larger clone is just one base distant, this may be a read error. This chain joins TRBV29-1 and TRBJ2-1; D could derive from TRBD1 or TRBD2 (6 bases each). Trimming shortened V by 3 bases and J by 8 bases, and 14 bases separated the two germline ends. The CDR3 loop spans 13 amino acids. The germline V gene encodes CDR1 SQVTM and CDR2 ANQGSEA. The CDR3 is CSVDRGEADEQFF. CDR3 DNA sequence: TGCAGCGTTGATAGGGGGGAGGCGGATGAGCAGTTCTTC.

This clonotype appeared a few times. This may stem from a read error, because a much larger clone lies one nucleotide away. The rearrangement uses TRBV29-1 and TRBJ2-7; 7 bases line up with TRBD1. Germline V gives CDR1 SQVTM, CDR2 ANQGSEA. The CDR3 consists of 14 residues. CDR3 in amino acids: CSVLIYLQGTEQCF. In DNA form, the CDR3 reads TGCAGCGTCCTAATATATTTACAGGGGACGGAGCAGTGCTTC.

This clonotype was counted ten times or more. Written as DNA, the CDR3 is TGTGCCAGCAGTGAAGGTGCTGGAGGCACCGGGGAGCTGTTTTTT. It encodes CASSEGAGGTGELFF. This sequence joins TRBV6-1 and TRBJ2-2; D might be TRBD2 (5 bases). There are 15 residues in the CDR3. Germline assignment: CDR1 MNHNS and CDR2 SASEGT. Trimming took 1 base from V and 4 from J, leaving 10 bases between them.

Comment on this clonotype: Since no conserved phenylalanine or tryptophan closes the CDR3, a read error is the likely cause. The V gene is TRBV28, the J gene TRBJ1-2, with TRBD1 matching 7 bases. The CDR3 has 17 residues. Germline assignment: CDR1 MDHEN and CDR2 SYDVKM. The chain's CDR3 is CASSPPNLTGQVYGYTY. CDR3 nucleotide sequence: TGTGCTAGCAGTCCGCCAAACCTCACTGGACAGGTCTATGGCTACACCTAC.

The rearrangement links TRBV11-2 to TRBJ2-1; perhaps TRBD2 as D (5 bases). The CDR3 is 15 residues long. With 7 bases removed from V and 6 bases from J, the gap between germline ends came to 19 bases. Germline V gene sequence: CDR1 SGHAT, CDR2 FQNNGV. CDR3 sequence (DNA): TGTGCCAGCAACTTCGATGAGAGGGATTTCAATGAGCAGTTCTTC. Translated, it gives CASNFDERDFNEQFF. The whole variable domain, remainder taken from reference TRBV11-2 and TRBJ2-1, is EAGVAQSPRYKIIEKRQSVAFWCNPISGHATLYWYQQILGQGPKLLIQFQNNGVVDDSQLPKDRFSAERLKGVDSTLKIQPAKLEDSAVYLCASNFDERDFNEQFFGPGTRLTVL.

As regards this clonotype: A much larger clone is a single base away; this may be a read error. The chain couples TRBV25-1 to TRBJ2-6; no definite D call. The CDR3 loop spans 13 amino acids. Germline V lookup: CDR1 MGHDK, CDR2 SYGVNS. This CDR3 is CDSKSSGANVLTF. Here the CDR3 DNA reads TGTGACAGCAAATCCTCTGGGGCCAACGTCCTGACTTTC.

This clonotype was observed a few times. A much larger clone differs by one base, so this may be a read error. The chain links TRBV4-1 to TRBJ1-2; TRBD1 agrees at 9 bases. The V segment lost 0 bases and the J segment 10 bases; nucleotides outside the gene matches: 6. Germline V gene lookup returns CDR1 MGHRA and CDR2 YSYEKL. The CDR3 has 14 amino acids. DNA of the CDR3: TGCGCCAGCAGCCAAGATAGGGGACAGGGTGCCTACACCTTC. Amino acid sequence: CASSQDRGQGAYTF.

This clonotype came up once. Relative to the germline gene, one junction end is altered; a read error may explain this. The chain combines TRBV11-1 with TRBJ2-4; tentative D call: TRBD2 (6 bases). Germline lookup yields CDR1 SGHAT and CDR2 FQDESV (reference sequence). This CDR3 is 13 amino acids long. This CDR3 is CPSSSGGRNIQYF. DNA of the CDR3: TGTCCCAGCAGCTCCGGGGGACGGAACATTCAGTACTTC.

This clonotype occurred a few times. This rearrangement joins TRBV19 to TRBJ2-7; 9 bases align to TRBD2. The CDR3 runs to 13 residues. CDR1 and CDR2 from the germline V gene are LNHDA and SQIVND (reference sequence). For the CDR3, the DNA is TGTGCTTCGGGAAGCGGGAGGTCCTACGAGCAGTACTTC. This translates into CASGSGRSYEQYF.

A remark on this clonotype: A much larger clone lies one base from this, so it may be a read error. This chain connects TRBV12-3 or TRBV12-4 to TRBJ2-2, with TRBD1 identical over 7 bases. This CDR3 has 15 amino acids. Trimming at V came to 7 bases and at J to 5 bases, leaving 10 bases not matched to a gene. The CDR3, as DNA: TGTGCCAGCAATCAACAGGGGTTTGTAACCGGGGAGCTGTTTTTT. This encodes CASNQQGFVTGELFF.

The table lists this clonotype with many counts. The rearrangement joins TRBV6-5 to TRBJ2-7; TRBD2 matches 7 bases. This CDR3 comprises 16 residues. V gave up 0 bases and J gave up 3 bases; unmatched junction bases: 8. Germline V gene data show CDR1 as MNHEY and CDR2 as SVGAGI. The CDR3 DNA is TGTGCCAGCAGTTACTCGATTGTGGGCGGGAGCTACGAGCAGTACTTC. The encoded protein is CASSYSIVGGSYEQYF.

This clonotype came up once. This sequence joins TRBV11-2 and TRBJ1-1; 7 bases are a match to TRBD1. The ends lost 7 bases at V and 6 bases at J; junction bases unmatched: 14. The CDR3 length is 15 residues. Germline CDR1 SGHAT, CDR2 FQNNGV. The CDR3 sequence: CASTRRQGEYAEAFF. The CDR3 DNA sequence: TGTGCCAGCACCCGGAGACAGGGCGAATATGCTGAAGCTTTCTTT.

Concerning this clonotype: A read error may be the cause here, since a much bigger clone is one base away. J is TRBJ1-2 and V is TRBV5-6; TRBD1 aligns across 8 bases. The CDR3 is made up of 14 amino acids. Germline CDR1 and CDR2: SGHDT and YYEEEE. This CDR3 reads CAGSLPGGDYGYTF. Here the CDR3 DNA reads TGTGCCGGCAGCCTGCCAGGGGGCGACTATGGCTACACCTTC.

Regarding this clonotype: The conserved closing phenylalanine or tryptophan is absent in this CDR3, likely reflecting a read error. The chain uses TRBV29-1 and TRBJ2-7, with D tentatively TRBD1 or TRBD2 (5 bases each). CDR3 length: 13 residues. CDR1 is SQVTM, CDR2 ANQGSEA, per germline. Trimming took 3 bases from V and 7 from J, leaving 16 bases between them. The CDR3 DNA reads TGCAGCGTTGAGCTGACAGTCCCGGGGGAGCAGTACCTC. Amino acids: CSVELTVPGEQYL.

Concerning this clonotype itself: Compared with germline, one end of the junction differs, possibly owing to a read error. J is TRBJ2-1 and V is TRBV11-2, with no clear D. The CDR3 totals 16 residues. Germline V gene data show CDR1 as SGHAT and CDR2 as FQNNGV. The CDR3 DNA is TGTGCTAGCAGCTTAGGATTGGACGGGCTATACAATGAGCAGTTCTTC. This translates into CASSLGLDGLYNEQFF.

Of note for this clonotype: At one of its ends the junction is not consistent with the germline gene, which may arise from a read error. V is TRBV6-1 and J is TRBJ1-3, with 11 nucleotides matching TRBD1. Germline CDR1 and CDR2: MNHNS and SASEGT. The length of the CDR3 is 19 residues. Here the CDR3 reads CTSSALRTGTGGTGNTIYF. CDR3 sequence (DNA): TGTACCAGCAGTGCACTCCGGACGGGGACAGGGGGGACTGGAAACACCATATATTTT.

The chain has TRBV6-5 and TRBJ2-5; a possible D gene is TRBD2 (6 bases). V was cut by 2 bases and J by 5 bases, with 15 bases left in between. Germline V lookup: CDR1 MNHEY, CDR2 SVGAGI. The CDR3 spans 15 residues. The CDR3 protein is CASSYGGGVVETQYF. Written as DNA, the CDR3 is TGTGCCAGCAGTTACGGGGGAGGAGTAGTGGAGACCCAGTACTTC.

The CDR3 here is CASSSGSVQHF. CDR3 nucleotide sequence: TGCGCCAGCAGTTCGGGATCTGTCCAGCATTTT. The gene calls are TRBV10-2 and TRBJ1-5, with unresolved D. The germline V and J ends were trimmed by 5 bases and 12 bases, with 11 bases remaining between them. Germline V gene sequence: CDR1 WSHSY, CDR2 SAAADI. This CDR3 is built from 11 residues.

This rearrangement joins TRBV7-9 to TRBJ2-4; D is ambiguous. Germline V gene sequence: CDR1 SEHNR, CDR2 FQNEAQ (reference sequence). The V end was cut by 2 bases, the J end by 15 bases, with 8 bases between. CDR3 length equals 10 residues. DNA for the CDR3: TGTGCCAGCAGCTTAAGCCCCTGGTACTTC. Its protein is CASSLSPWYF.

The V gene is TRBV11-3, the J gene TRBJ2-1; weak D call: TRBD1 (7 bases). Germline V gene data show CDR1 as SGHNT and CDR2 as YENEEA. The CDR3 is 16 amino acids. Trimming took 1 base from V and 8 from J, leaving 18 bases between them. CDR3 residues: CASSLGGTVFLHEQFF. CDR3 in DNA: TGTGCCAGCAGCTTAGGCGGGACAGTGTTCTTACATGAGCAGTTCTTC.

Only a few counts were recorded for this clonotype. A much larger clonotype is one base distant, so this may be a read error. The chain uses TRBV5-4 and TRBJ2-1; TRBD2 matches 9 bases. CDR1 SGHNT and CDR2 YYREEE come from the germline V gene (reference sequence). The CDR3 is 16 amino acids. CDR3 amino acids: CASSLDSGSLYNEQLF. CDR3 sequence (DNA): TGTGCCAGCAGCTTGGATAGCGGGAGTTTATACAATGAGCAGTTATTC.